The T cell receptor (beta chain) under discussion was sequenced for a study of shared clonotypes between healthy human individuals. The CDR3 extends over 18 amino acids. Germline lookup yields CDR1 SGHAT and CDR2 FQNNGV. V dropped 4 bases and J dropped 3; count of bases not matched to a gene: 12. This clone has only one observation. For unsorted PBMC, 250 to 300 ng DNA per replicate equaled roughly 30,000 T cell genomes. Unsorted PBMC DNA went through sequencing on ten immunoSEQ deep assay plates. Using immunoSEQ multiplex PCR, the repertoire was profiled, and TCRdb retains in-frame clones only, with some absent. There are about 460,000 clones in the sample; about 74% occur only once, and more than 10% lies in the top ten.

The sequenced sample was PBMCs. V usage is TRBV11-2 and J usage is TRBJ2-6; 7 bases align to TRBD1. This clonotype was sampled from a woman between 40 and 50 years old in good health. Some clones in this sample may be carry-over from other donors' samples. CDR3: CASSSNAQRTGGANVLTF. CDR3 coding DNA: TGTGCCAGCAGCTCGAACGCGCAAAGGACAGGTGGGGCCAACGTCCTGACTTTC.